The clone carrying this TCR beta chain was detected a few times. What it binds is unknown. V lost 0 bases and J 1 base, leaving 12 bases between the germline ends. The V gene's germline CDR1 is MNHEY and CDR2 SVGAGI. The length of the CDR3 is 16 residues. This entry is derived from a study of T cell repertoires in cytomegalovirus infection. Study-wide context: Recently identified HLA-C-restricted CMV epitopes were among the peptides used. Public signatures in TCR beta pointed to CMV infection and matching HLA type.

Notes on the study in general: Frequencies of public TCR beta families were cumulated, and this identified carriers of CMV plus the relevant HLA. The ex vivo response was dominated by HLA-C-restricted CMV-specific TCR beta clonotypes.

TCRdb fed the reads into MiXCR, producing one record per CDR3 protein. The sample yields 650,000 to 900,000 distinct CDR3 sequences, approximately 32% seen once. This TCR was sampled from a human donor in good health (CMV status not recorded). Some clones in this sample may be carry-over from other donors' samples. J is TRBJ1-1 and V is TRBV6-5; no clear D gene. Material: cultured CD8+ T cells from PBMCs, obtained from culture after CMV antigen stimulation. CDR3 region: CASSYSGGGPNTEAFF. CDR3 sequence (DNA): TGTGCCAGCAGTTACTCGGGTGGAGGGCCGAACACTGAAGCTTTCTTT.